The T cell receptor beta chain described here comes from a study of T-cell memory formation after mild COVID-19. Study as a whole: Largely donor-specific TCR clusters were found. Study conclusions and caveats: Pre-infection memory showed some responding clones, and this suggested that cross-reactive memory joined. CD4/CD8 balance characterized clones contracting day 15 to 85, and CD4+ skew characterized later expanders.

This clonotype was seen a handful of times. Its antigen is not identified. Germline CDR1 is SGHTA and CDR2 is FQGTGA. After removal of 1 base from V and 8 bases from J, the junction contained 12 bases not matched to a gene. The CDR3 extends over 17 amino acids. Constant-segment primers served in 5'RACE that generated TCR alpha and TCR beta cDNA libraries bearing sample barcodes and UMIs. TCRdb re-derived calls from the 5' RACE reads in MiXCR, one entry per CDR3 protein. The table lists 200,000 to 250,000 distinct CDR3 sequences, over 15% of them singletons. The specimen was PBMCs or a T cell subset sorted from them (not recorded which). This receptor was identified in an adult woman who had mild COVID-19 (a few samples of this study predate the infection). Cell type and time point are not known. The chain recombines TRBV7-3 with TRBJ2-1, with 9 nucleotides matching TRBD2. DNA of the CDR3: TGTGCCAGCAGCTTAATTCGTGGCGGGAGGGTTGGTTATGAGCAGTTCTTC. Its protein is CASSLIRGGRVGYEQFF.